Shown below are 10 T cell receptor beta chains from a single sample sequenced in a study of response to subunit inactivated influenza vaccine. MiXCR was run by TCRdb on the RT-PCR reads, yielding one entry per CDR3 protein. Of over 650,000 distinct CDR3 sequences listed, 18% were seen once; the top ten hold roughly a tenth. The sample in question was PBMCs from blood, obtained roughly 5 days after vaccination. The receptors stem from a man aged 45-65 years who received an inactivated influenza vaccine.

The chain joins TRBV11-2 to TRBJ2-7; tentatively, D is TRBD1 or TRBD2 (7 bases each). Trimming cost V 2 bases and J 4 bases, with 24 bases left between them. This CDR3 is built from 18 residues. From germline, CDR1 is SGHAT and CDR2 FQNNGV. The CDR3 coding sequence is TGTGCCAGCAGCTTACAGGGGGGGTCCACCGGGACACCGTACGAGCAGTACTTC. Translated: CASSLQGGSTGTPYEQYF.

This clonotype was detected only a few times. The CDR3 reads CASSPGNRNYGYTF. Here the CDR3 DNA reads TGTGCCAGCAGCCCAGGGAATCGGAACTATGGCTACACCTTC. J is TRBJ1-2 and V is TRBV12-3 or TRBV12-4; D might be TRBD1 (5 bases). The CDR3 consists of 14 residues. The V and J ends lost 6 bases and 2 bases respectively, with 13 bases between them.

This chain joins TRBV12-3 or TRBV12-4 and TRBJ2-2, with 8 bases lining up with TRBD1. V was pared by 11 bases and J by 5 bases, with 4 bases of the junction left unmatched. The CDR3 is 12 amino acids. CDR3 bases: TGTGCCGGAAACAGGGGGACCGGGGAGCTGTTTTTT. It is translated as CAGNRGTGELFF.

The chain recombines TRBV12-3 or TRBV12-4 with TRBJ1-5; D uncertain. Between the trimmed V and J ends, which lost 7 bases and 5 bases, there was a span of 12 bases. The CDR3 is 13 amino acids. This CDR3 is CASTTAGYQPQHF. Here the CDR3 DNA reads TGTGCCAGCACTACGGCCGGTTATCAGCCCCAGCATTTT.

The rearrangement uses TRBV20-1 and TRBJ1-5, with 8 bases aligning to TRBD1. This CDR3 has 14 residues. Germline lookup yields CDR1 DFQATT and CDR2 SNEGSKA (reference sequence). CDR3 sequence (DNA): TGCAGCGCCACAGGGGGTAGGGGCAATCAGCCCCAGCATTTT. This gives the protein CSATGGRGNQPQHF.

This clonotype was counted many times. The V gene is TRBV10-3, the J gene TRBJ1-2, with a tentative D call TRBD1 (6 bases). The CDR3 spans 14 residues. Germline V gene data show CDR1 as ENHRY and CDR2 as SYGVKD. Trimming left V 4 bases short and J 4 bases short, with 13 bases between. The CDR3, as DNA: TGTGCCATCAGTGGAACAGGGATCGGCTATGGCTACACCTTC. Amino acids: CAISGTGIGYGYTF.

The V call is TRBV11-2, the J call TRBJ2-1; the D is unclear. Trimming took off 5 bases at V and 9 bases at J, with 11 bases between the two ends. Germline values: CDR1 SGHAT, CDR2 FQNNGV. The CDR3 runs to 12 residues. CDR3 loop: CASSMTGFEQFF. DNA for the CDR3: TGTGCCAGCAGCATGACGGGTTTTGAGCAGTTCTTC.

In its sample, this clonotype was seen a few times. The rearrangement uses TRBV7-8 and TRBJ1-5; the match to TRBD1 covers 7 bases. Germline trimming cut 5 bases from V and 6 bases from J; bases unmatched to any gene: 13. Germline V lookup: CDR1 SGHVS, CDR2 FQNEAQ. The CDR3 runs 16 residues. The CDR3 protein is CASSQEGAGIGQPQHF. In nucleotides, the CDR3 is TGTGCCAGCAGCCAGGAGGGGGCGGGAATTGGTCAGCCCCAGCATTTT.

The rearrangement links TRBV7-3 to TRBJ2-1; 7 positions match TRBD1. CDR3 length: 15 amino acids. The junction had 11 bases not matched to a gene; V was cut back by 5 bases and J by 7 bases. CDR1 and CDR2 from the germline V gene are SGHTA and FQGTGA. In DNA, the CDR3 is TGTGCCAGCAGCCAAGACAGGGTCGGAAAAAATGAGCAGTTCTTC. This encodes CASSQDRVGKNEQFF.

The chain carries TRBV15 and TRBJ1-6; TRBD1 might be the D (5 bases). The CDR3 sequence is 13 residues long. V lost 3 bases, J lost 10 bases, and 10 bases lay in between. CDR1 is LNHNV, CDR2 YYDKDF, per germline (reference sequence). The CDR3 protein is CATSRRQTSPLHF. CDR3 DNA: TGTGCCACCAGCAGGCGACAGACCTCACCCCTCCACTTT.